This TCR beta chain was obtained from a study of a mutant IDH1 vaccine in newly diagnosed glioma. TCRdb keeps only in-frame clones here, not all; method: immunoSEQ multiplex PCR. The profile shows 110,000 or so clones, 90% of them singletons. As for time point: week 11, during vaccination. In the vaccine, a single dose held 300 ug of the mutant IDH1 20-mer peptide, along with topical imiquimod. On this clone: Its specificity is unknown.

There are 16 residues in the CDR3. This TCR was recovered from a woman aged 45 to 65 with glioma. This chain joins TRBV21-1 and TRBJ1-4. TRBV21-1 is a recognized pseudogene. The sample was PBMCs, taken from a glioma patient whose treatment included an IDH1 peptide vaccine. This CDR3 reads CASSRPRGRANEKLFF. In nucleotides, the CDR3 is TGTGCCAGCAGCCGACCCCGGGGGAGGGCTAATGAAAAACTGTTTTTT.